The rows below give T cell receptor beta chains drawn from one sample of a study of blood T cell repertoires in COVID-19. Method: immunoSEQ multiplex PCR; TCRdb's copy keeps in-frame clones and lacks some. The sample has approximately 140,000 clones; 60% to 85% are singletons. Sequencing was performed on peripheral blood. These receptors all come from a man aged 50 to 59 with acute or convalescent COVID-19. Each CDR3 is given with its conserved first and last residue. A D gene is named only where the DNA matches it firmly. Clone size is shown for a subset of rows, as once, few, many or a class of expanded clone.

TRBD2 16 TRBJ2-1 once TRBV30 CAWTSGGLRSYNEQFF TGTGCCTGGACTAGCGGGGGCCTGCGCTCCTACAATGAGCAGTTCTTC
- 16 TRBJ1-1 - TRBV14 CASSPILGRAHTEAFF TGTGCCAGCAGCCCGATTCTTGGGAGGGCCCACACTGAAGCTTTCTTT
- 17 TRBJ1-4 - TRBV9 CASSVEAGRAGNEKLFF TGTGCCAGCAGCGTAGAAGCGGGAAGGGCCGGAAATGAAAAACTGTTTTTT
TRBD2 15 TRBJ2-2 - TRBV27 CASSLGAGAGGELFF TGTGCCAGCAGTTTGGGAGCGGGGGCGGGCGGGGAGCTGTTTTTT
TRBD2 15 TRBJ2-1 - TRBV7-9 CASSLEASGGNEQFF TGTGCCAGCAGCTTAGAGGCTAGCGGGGGAAATGAGCAGTTCTTC
- 10 TRBJ1-2 - TRBV13 CASSPGGYTF TGTGCCAGCAGCCCCGGTGGCTACACCTTC
- 16 TRBJ2-5 once TRBV9 CASSVVRRDKRETQYF TGTGCCAGCAGCGTAGTCAGGCGGGATAAAAGAGAGACCCAGTACTTC
- 12 TRBJ2-5 - TRBV9 CASGGAQETQYF TGTGCCAGCGGGGGGGCTCAAGAGACCCAGTACTTC
- 15 TRBJ2-4 - TRBV15 CATSEGPGGKNIQYF TGTGCCACCAGCGAGGGCCCTGGCGGGAAAAACATTCAGTACTTC
- 15 TRBJ1-1 - TRBV6-1 CASSEARNLNTEAFF TGTGCCAGCAGTGAAGCTCGCAACTTAAACACTGAAGCTTTCTTT
TRBD1 14 TRBJ1-5 - TRBV2 CASSKDRTNQPQHF TGTGCCAGCAGCAAGGACAGGACCAATCAGCCCCAGCATTTT
TRBD2 15 TRBJ2-1 - TRBV3-1/TRBV3-2 CASSQDSGAYNEQFF TGTGCCAGCAGCCAAGATAGCGGGGCCTACAATGAGCAGTTCTTC
TRBD1 13 TRBJ1-1 - TRBV30 CAWRQGVRTEAFF TGTGCCTGGAGGCAGGGGGTTCGTACTGAAGCTTTCTTT
TRBD1 13 TRBJ1-2 few TRBV12-3/TRBV12-4 CASGTDHNYGYTF TGTGCCAGCGGGACAGACCATAACTATGGCTACACCTTC
TRBD2 17 TRBJ2-2 few TRBV3-1/TRBV3-2 CASSNFEVAGFTGELFF TGTGCCAGCAGCAACTTTGAGGTAGCGGGTTTCACCGGGGAGCTGTTTTTT
- 16 TRBJ1-1 - TRBV19 CASSISATGARTEAFF TGTGCCAGTAGTATTAGCGCGACAGGCGCTCGCACTGAAGCTTTCTTT
- 17 TRBJ2-1 - TRBV18 CASSPPSLDSIYNEQFF TGTGCCAGCTCACCACCGTCACTAGATAGCATTTACAATGAGCAGTTCTTC
- 13 TRBJ2-2 - TRBV18 CASSPARDGELFF TGTGCCAGCTCACCAGCGCGGGACGGGGAGCTGTTTTTT
- 13 TRBJ1-1 - TRBV6-1 CASTEAQNTEAFF TGTGCCAGCACTGAAGCTCAGAACACTGAAGCTTTCTTT
- 14 TRBJ2-3 - TRBV4-1 CASSQGWGADTQYF TGCGCCAGCAGCCAAGGGTGGGGCGCAGATACGCAGTATTTT
- 15 TRBJ1-1 few TRBV2 CASSEVRGENTEAFF TGTGCCAGCAGTGAAGTCAGGGGCGAGAACACTGAAGCTTTCTTT
TRBD1 15 TRBJ1-4 - TRBV7-9 CASSSGQGANEKLFF TGTGCCAGCAGCTCCGGACAGGGGGCAAATGAAAAACTGTTTTTT
- 13 TRBJ1-2 - TRBV6-5 CASSYDQGTGYTF TGTGCCAGCAGTTACGATCAGGGAACTGGCTACACCTTC
- 17 TRBJ2-3 - TRBV4-2 CASSPQGLTGGTDTQYF TGTGCCAGCAGTCCCCAAGGTCTCACGGGTGGCACAGATACGCAGTATTTT